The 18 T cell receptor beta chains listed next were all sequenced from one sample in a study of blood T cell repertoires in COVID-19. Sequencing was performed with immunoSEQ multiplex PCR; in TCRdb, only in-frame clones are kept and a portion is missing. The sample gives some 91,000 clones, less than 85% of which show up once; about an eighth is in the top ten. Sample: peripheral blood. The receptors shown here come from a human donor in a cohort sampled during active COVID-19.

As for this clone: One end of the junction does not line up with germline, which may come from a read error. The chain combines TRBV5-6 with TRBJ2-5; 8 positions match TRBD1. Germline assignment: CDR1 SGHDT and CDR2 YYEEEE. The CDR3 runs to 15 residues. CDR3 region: CASSLGTGGQETQYF. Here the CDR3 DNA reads TGTGCCAGCAGTTTGGGAACAGGGGGACAAGAGACCCAGTACTTC.

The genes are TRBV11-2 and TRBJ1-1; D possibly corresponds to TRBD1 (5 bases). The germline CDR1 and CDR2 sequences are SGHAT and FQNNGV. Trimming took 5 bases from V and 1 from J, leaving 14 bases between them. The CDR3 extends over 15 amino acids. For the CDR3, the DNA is TGTGCCAGCAGCCTAAAAGTGACAGCGAACACTGAAGCTTTCTTT. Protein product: CASSLKVTANTEAFF. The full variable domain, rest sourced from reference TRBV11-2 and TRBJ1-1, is EAGVAQSPRYKIIEKRQSVAFWCNPISGHATLYWYQQILGQGPKLLIQFQNNGVVDDSQLPKDRFSAERLKGVDSTLKIQPAKLEDSAVYLCASSLKVTANTEAFFGQGTRLTVV.

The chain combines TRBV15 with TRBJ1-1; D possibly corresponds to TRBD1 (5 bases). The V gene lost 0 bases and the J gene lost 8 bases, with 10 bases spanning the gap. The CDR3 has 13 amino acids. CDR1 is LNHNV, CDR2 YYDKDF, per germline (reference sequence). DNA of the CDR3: TGTGCCACCAGCAGAGAGTCCAAGGGGGAAGCTTTCTTT. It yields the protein CATSRESKGEAFF.

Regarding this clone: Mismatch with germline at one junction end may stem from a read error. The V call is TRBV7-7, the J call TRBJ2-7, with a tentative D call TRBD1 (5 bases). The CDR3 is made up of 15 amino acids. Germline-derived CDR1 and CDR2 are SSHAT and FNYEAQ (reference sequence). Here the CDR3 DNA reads TGTGCTAGCAGCTTAGGGGCAGGGCGGTTTTACGAGCAGTACTTC. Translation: CASSLGAGRFYEQYF.

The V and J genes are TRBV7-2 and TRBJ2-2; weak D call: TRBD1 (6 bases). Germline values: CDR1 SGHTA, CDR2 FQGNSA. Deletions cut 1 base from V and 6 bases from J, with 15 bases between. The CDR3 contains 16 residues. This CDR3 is CASSLERPGVAGELFF. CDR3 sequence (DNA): TGTGCCAGCAGCTTAGAACGACCAGGGGTCGCCGGGGAGCTGTTTTTT. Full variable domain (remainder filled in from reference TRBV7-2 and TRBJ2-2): GAGVSQSPSNKVTEKGKDVELRCDPISGHTALYWYRQSLGQGLEFLIYFQGNSAPDKSGLPSDRFSAERTGGSVSTLTIQRTQQEDSAVYLCASSLERPGVAGELFFGEGSRLTVL.

DNA of the CDR3: TGCGCCAGCAGTCAATCCCCCCGGGGGAACGGTGAGCAGTTCTTC. Translated: CASSQSPRGNGEQFF. The chain combines TRBV23-1 with TRBJ2-1; tentatively, D is TRBD2 (6 bases). TRBV23-1 is reported as an ORF; its role is uncertain. The CDR3 is 15 residues long. Trimming stripped 0 bases from V and 9 bases from J, with 15 bases between.

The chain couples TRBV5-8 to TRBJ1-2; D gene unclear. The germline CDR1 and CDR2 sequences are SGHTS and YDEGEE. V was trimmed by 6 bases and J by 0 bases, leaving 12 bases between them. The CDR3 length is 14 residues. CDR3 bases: TGTGCCAGCACCTTCCGAGATCCTAACTATGGCTACACCTTC. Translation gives CASTFRDPNYGYTF. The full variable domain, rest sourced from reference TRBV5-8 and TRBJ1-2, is EAGVTQSPTHLIKTRGQQATLRCSPISGHTSVYWYQQALGLGLQFLLWYDEGEERNRGNFPPRFSGRQFPNYSSELNVNALELEDSALYLCASTFRDPNYGYTFGSGTRLTVV.

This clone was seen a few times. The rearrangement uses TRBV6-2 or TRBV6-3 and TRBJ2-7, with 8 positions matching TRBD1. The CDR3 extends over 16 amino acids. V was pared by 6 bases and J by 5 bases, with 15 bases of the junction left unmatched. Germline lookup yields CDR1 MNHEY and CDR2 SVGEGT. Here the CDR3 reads CASSPQGPTGADEQYF. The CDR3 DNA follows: TGTGCCAGCAGCCCCCAGGGCCCGACAGGGGCCGACGAGCAGTACTTC.

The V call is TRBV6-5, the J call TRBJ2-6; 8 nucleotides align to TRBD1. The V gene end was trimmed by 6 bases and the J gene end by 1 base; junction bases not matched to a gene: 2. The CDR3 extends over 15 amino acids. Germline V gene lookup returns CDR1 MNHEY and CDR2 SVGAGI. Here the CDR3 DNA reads TGTGCCAGCAGCGACAGGGGATCTGGGGCCAACGTCCTGACTTTC. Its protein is CASSDRGSGANVLTF.

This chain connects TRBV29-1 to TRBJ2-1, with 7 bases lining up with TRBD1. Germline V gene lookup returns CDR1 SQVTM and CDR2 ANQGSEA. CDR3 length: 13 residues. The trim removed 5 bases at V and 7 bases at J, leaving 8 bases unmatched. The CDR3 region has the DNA TGCAGCGTTAGGAGAGGACAGGCTAATGAGCAGTTCTTC. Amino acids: CSVRRGQANEQFF.

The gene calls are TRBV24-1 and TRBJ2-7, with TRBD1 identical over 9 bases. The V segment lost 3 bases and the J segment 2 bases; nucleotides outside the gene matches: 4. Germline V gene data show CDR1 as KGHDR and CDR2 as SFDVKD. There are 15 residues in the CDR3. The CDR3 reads CATSDNRDRAYEQYF. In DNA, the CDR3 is TGTGCCACCAGTGATAACCGGGACAGGGCCTACGAGCAGTACTTC.

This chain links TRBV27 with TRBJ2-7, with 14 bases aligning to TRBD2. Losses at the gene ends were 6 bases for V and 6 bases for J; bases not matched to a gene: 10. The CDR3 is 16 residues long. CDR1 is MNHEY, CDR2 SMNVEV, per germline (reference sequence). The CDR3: CASRDQGLAGVREQYF. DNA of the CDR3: TGTGCCAGCAGGGATCAGGGACTAGCGGGAGTTCGCGAGCAGTACTTC.

The CDR3 coding sequence is TGCGCCAGCAGCTTGGCTATGACAGGGGGCTTGGCAGATACGCAGTATTTT. It is translated as CASSLAMTGGLADTQYF. The chain employs TRBV5-1 and TRBJ2-3; 10 bases line up with TRBD1. Trimming removed 0 bases from V and 4 bases from J; junction bases left unmatched: 8. The germline CDR1 and CDR2 sequences are SGHRS and YFSETQ. This CDR3 region has 17 residues.

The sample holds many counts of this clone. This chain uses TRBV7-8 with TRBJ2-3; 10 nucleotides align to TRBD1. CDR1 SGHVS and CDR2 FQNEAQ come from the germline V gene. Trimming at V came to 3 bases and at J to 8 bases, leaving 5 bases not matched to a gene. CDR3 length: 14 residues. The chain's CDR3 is CASSLGQGRATQYF. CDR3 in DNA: TGTGCCAGCAGCTTGGGACAGGGGAGAGCTACGCAGTATTTT.

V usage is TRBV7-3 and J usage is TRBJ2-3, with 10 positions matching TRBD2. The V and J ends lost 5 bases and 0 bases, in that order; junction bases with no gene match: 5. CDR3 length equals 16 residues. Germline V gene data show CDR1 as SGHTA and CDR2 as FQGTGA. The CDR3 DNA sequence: TGTGCCAGCAGCCCCCCTAGCGGGGGCAGCACAGATACGCAGTATTTT. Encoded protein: CASSPPSGGSTDTQYF.

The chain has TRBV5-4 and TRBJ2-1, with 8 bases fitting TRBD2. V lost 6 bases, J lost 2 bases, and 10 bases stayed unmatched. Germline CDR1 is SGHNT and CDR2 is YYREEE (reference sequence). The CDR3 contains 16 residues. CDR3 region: CASTKGGLEAYNEQFF. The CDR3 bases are TGTGCCAGCACCAAGGGGGGACTAGAGGCCTACAATGAGCAGTTCTTC.

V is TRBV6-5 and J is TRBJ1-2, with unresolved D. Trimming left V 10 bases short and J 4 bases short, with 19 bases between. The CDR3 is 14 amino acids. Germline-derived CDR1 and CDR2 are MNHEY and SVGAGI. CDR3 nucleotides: TGTGCCACCTTGACCCACCAGGCCTCCTATGGCTACACCTTC. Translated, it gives CATLTHQASYGYTF.

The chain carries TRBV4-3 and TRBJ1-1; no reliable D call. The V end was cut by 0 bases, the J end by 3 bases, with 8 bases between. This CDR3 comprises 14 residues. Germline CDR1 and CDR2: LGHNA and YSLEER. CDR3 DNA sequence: TGCGCCAGCAGCCAAGATGGCCGGGACACTGAAGCTTTCTTT. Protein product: CASSQDGRDTEAFF.